These 2 T cell receptor beta chains originate from one sample sequenced in a study of cytomegalovirus exposure and HLA in healthy donors. 13 Jbeta primers and 60 Vbeta primers were used for the PCR. Libraries were prepared by immunoSEQ multiplex PCR; TCRdb keeps only in-frame clonotypes and omits some of them. The top ten hold approximately 1.3% of the sample, which has 100,000 to 120,000 clones, nearly 80% seen once. The sequenced material came from PBMCs. The origin of the receptors is a man aged 25 to 40 in good health and CMV-seronegative.

This clone was detected only a few times. The chain has TRBV6-5 and TRBJ1-1; 10 bases match TRBD1. Germline trimming cut 10 bases from V and 6 bases from J; bases unmatched to any gene: 8. Germline CDR1 MNHEY, CDR2 SVGAGI. CDR3 length: 13 amino acids. CDR3 region: CATRGTGDAEAFF. The CDR3 coding sequence is TGTGCCACCCGGGGGACAGGGGACGCTGAAGCTTTCTTT.

V gene TRBV4-3 combines with J gene TRBJ1-2; possibly TRBD1 for D (5 bases). The CDR3 extends over 15 amino acids. V was cut by 4 bases and J by 2 bases, with 14 bases left in between. Germline V CDR1 and CDR2: LGHNA, YSLEER. The CDR3 sequence: CASSLQVIGNYGYTF. The CDR3 DNA sequence: TGCGCCAGCAGCCTACAGGTAATTGGCAACTATGGCTACACCTTC.